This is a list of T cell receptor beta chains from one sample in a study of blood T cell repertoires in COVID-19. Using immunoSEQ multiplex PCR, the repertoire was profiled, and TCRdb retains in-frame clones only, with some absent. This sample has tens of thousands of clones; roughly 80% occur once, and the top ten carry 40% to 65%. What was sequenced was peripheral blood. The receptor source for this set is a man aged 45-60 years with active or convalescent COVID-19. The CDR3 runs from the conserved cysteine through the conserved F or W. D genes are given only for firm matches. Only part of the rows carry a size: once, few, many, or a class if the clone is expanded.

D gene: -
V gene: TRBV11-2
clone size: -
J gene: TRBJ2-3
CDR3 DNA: TGTGCCAGCAGCTATTCTGGCACAGATACGCAGTATTTT
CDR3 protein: CASSYSGTDTQYF

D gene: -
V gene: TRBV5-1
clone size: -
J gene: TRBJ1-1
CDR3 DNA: TGCGCCAGCAGCTCCATAGGACAGCTGAACACTGAAGCTTTCTTT
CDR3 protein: CASSSIGQLNTEAFF

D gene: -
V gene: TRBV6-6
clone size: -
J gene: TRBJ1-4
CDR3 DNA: TGTGCCAGCAGACGCGACGGGATGGTGCCGGAAAAACTGTTTTTT
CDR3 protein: CASRRDGMVPEKLFF

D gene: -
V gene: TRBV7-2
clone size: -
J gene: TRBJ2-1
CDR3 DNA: TGTGCCAGCAGCTCACCACCTCCCAGGGGTGAGCAGTTCTTC
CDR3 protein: CASSSPPPRGEQFF

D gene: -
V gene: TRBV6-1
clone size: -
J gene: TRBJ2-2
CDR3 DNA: TGTGCCAGCAGTGAAATAGCCGGGGAGCTGTTTTTT
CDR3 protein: CASSEIAGELFF

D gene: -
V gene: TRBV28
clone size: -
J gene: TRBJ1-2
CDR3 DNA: TGTGCCAGTCTTGACTCCGTGGGTGGCTACACCTTC
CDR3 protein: CASLDSVGGYTF

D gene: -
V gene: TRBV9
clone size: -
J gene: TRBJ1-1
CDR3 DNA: TGTGCCAGCAGCGCCTACCGGGACTCCGCTGAAGCTTTCTTT
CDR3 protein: CASSAYRDSAEAFF

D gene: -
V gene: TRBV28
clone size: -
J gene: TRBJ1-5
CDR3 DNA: TGTGCCAGCGGGGTCCAGGGAAATCAGCCCCAGCATTTT
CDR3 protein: CASGVQGNQPQHF

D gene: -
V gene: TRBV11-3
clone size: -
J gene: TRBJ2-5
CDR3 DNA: TGTGCCAGCCTAGATCAAGAGACCCAGTACTTC
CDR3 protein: CASLDQETQYF

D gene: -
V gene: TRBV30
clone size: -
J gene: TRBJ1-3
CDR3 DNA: TGTGCCTGGAGTCGAAAGGTTCTGGGGCACTCTGGAAACACCATATATTTT
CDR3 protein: CAWSRKVLGHSGNTIYF

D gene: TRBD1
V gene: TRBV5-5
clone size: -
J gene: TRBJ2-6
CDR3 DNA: TGTGCCAGCAGCCAGGACAGGGCTGGGGCCAACGTCCTGACTTTC
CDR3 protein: CASSQDRAGANVLTF

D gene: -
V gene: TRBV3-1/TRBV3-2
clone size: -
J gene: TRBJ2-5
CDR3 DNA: TGTGCCAGCAGCCAAGACAGGGGTTTCCTTGAGACCCAGTACTTC
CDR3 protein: CASSQDRGFLETQYF

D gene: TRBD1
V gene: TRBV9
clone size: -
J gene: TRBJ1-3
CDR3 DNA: TGTGCCAGCAGCGCCCGGGACAGTGGGAACACCATATATTTT
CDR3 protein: CASSARDSGNTIYF

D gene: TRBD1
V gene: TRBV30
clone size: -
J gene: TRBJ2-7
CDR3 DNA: TGTGCCTGGGGCACAGGGGTGAGGGAGCAGTACTTC
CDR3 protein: CAWGTGVREQYF

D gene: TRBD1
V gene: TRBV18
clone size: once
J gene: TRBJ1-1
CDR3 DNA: TGTGCCAGCTCAACCAGGGGGAAGGACACTGAAGCTTTCTTT
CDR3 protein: CASSTRGKDTEAFF

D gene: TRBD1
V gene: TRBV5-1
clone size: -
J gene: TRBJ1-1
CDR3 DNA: TGCGCCAGCAGCTTTAGGACAGGGGGATACGGCACTGAAGCTTTCTTT
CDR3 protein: CASSFRTGGYGTEAFF

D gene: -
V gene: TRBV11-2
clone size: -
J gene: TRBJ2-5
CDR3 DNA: TGTGCCAGCAGCTTCAACCAAGAGACCCAGTACTTC
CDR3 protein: CASSFNQETQYF

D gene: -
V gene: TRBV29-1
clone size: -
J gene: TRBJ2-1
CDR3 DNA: TGCAGCGTTGAAGCTCCCTACAATGAGCAGTTCTTC
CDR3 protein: CSVEAPYNEQFF

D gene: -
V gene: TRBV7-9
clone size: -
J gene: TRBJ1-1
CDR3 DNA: TGTGCCAGCAGCTTTAGTTCCACTGAAGCTTTCTTT
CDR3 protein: CASSFSSTEAFF

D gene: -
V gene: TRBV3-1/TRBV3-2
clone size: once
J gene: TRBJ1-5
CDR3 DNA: TGTGCCAGCAGCCAAGATGGGCAGGGCCAGCAGCCCCAGCATTTT
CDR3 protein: CASSQDGQGQQPQHF

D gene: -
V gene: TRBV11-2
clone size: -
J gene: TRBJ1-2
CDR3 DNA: TGTGCCAGCAGCTCCTGGGGCTCTAACTATGGCTACACCTTC
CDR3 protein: CASSSWGSNYGYTF

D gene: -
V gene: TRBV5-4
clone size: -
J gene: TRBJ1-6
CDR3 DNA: TGTGCCAGCAGCTTGGAATTGGGCATGAATTCACCCCTCCACTTT
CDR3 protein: CASSLELGMNSPLHF

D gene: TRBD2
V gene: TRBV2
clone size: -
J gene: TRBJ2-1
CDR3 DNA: TGTGCCAGCAGGGGGACTAGCGGGCAAGAGGAGCAGTTCTTC
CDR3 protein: CASRGTSGQEEQFF

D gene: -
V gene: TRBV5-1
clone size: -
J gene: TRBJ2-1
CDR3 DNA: TGCGCCAGCAGCTTGGTACTAAACTACAATGAGCAGTTCTTC
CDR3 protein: CASSLVLNYNEQFF

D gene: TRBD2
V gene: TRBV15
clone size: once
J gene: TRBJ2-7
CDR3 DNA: TGTGCCACCAGCAGGAGACTAGCGGGGGAGGACTACGAGCAGTACTTC
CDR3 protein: CATSRRLAGEDYEQYF

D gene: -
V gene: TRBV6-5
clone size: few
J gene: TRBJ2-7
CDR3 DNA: TGTGCCAGCAGTTCCGTTAGGGGTGAGCAGTACTTC
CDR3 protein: CASSSVRGEQYF

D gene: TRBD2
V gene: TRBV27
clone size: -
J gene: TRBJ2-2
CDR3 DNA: TGTGCCAGCAGTTTAACGGGAGGGGTCACCGGGGAGCTGTTTTTT
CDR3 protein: CASSLTGGVTGELFF

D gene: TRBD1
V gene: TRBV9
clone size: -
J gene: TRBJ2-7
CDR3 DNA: TGTGCCAGCAGCCTCTCGACAGGGGGCTACTACGAGCAGTACTTC
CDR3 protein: CASSLSTGGYYEQYF

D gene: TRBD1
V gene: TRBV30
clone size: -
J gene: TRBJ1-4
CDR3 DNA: TGTGCCTGGAGTCTCGGACAGGGTCCGATCGAAAAACTGTTTTTT
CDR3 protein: CAWSLGQGPIEKLFF

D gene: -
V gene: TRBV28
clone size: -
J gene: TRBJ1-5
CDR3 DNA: TGTGCCAGCACGGCCCCCAGGGAAAGCAATCAGCCCCAGCATTTT
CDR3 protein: CASTAPRESNQPQHF

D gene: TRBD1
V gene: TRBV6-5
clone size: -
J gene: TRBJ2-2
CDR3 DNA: TGTGCCAGCAGTTCCATAAACAGGGGAGACGGGGAGCTGTTTTTT
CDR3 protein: CASSSINRGDGELFF

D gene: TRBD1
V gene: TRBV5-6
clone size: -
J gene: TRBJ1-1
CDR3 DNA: TGTGCCAGCAGCCCGAAACAGGGGGTGATGAACACTGAAGCTTTCTTT
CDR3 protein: CASSPKQGVMNTEAFF

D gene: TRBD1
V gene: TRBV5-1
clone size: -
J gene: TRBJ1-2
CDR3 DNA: TGCGCCAGCAGCCAAGGACAGGGGCATGGCTACACCTTC
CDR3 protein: CASSQGQGHGYTF

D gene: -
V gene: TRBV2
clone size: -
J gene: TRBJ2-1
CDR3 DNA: TGTGCCAGCAGTGCCGTGCGGGCCTACAATGAGCAGTTCTTC
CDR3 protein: CASSAVRAYNEQFF

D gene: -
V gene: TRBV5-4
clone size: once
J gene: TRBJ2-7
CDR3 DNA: TGTGCCAGCAGCTTGACTGGGAGCTCCTACGAGCAGTACTTC
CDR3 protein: CASSLTGSSYEQYF

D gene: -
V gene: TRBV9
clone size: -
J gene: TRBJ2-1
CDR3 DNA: TGTGCCAGCAGCGTTCTTTCTTTGCAGGGCGGCCATGAGCAGTTCTTC
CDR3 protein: CASSVLSLQGGHEQFF

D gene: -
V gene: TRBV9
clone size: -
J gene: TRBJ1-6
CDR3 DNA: TGTGCCAGCAGCGTAAACGGGTTGGATACACCCCTCCACTTT
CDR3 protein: CASSVNGLDTPLHF

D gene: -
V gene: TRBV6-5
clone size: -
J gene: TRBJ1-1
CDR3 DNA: TGTGCCAGTATGCTAGAGAACATGAACACTGAAGCTTTCTTT
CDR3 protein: CASMLENMNTEAFF

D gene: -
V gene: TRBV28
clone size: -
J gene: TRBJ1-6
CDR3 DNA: TGTGCCAGCAGTTTCGCGGGTTCACCCCTCCACTTT
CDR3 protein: CASSFAGSPLHF

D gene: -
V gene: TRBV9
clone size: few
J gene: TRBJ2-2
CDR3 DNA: TGTGCCAGCAGCGTAGCAGGTAGCGGTTACACCGGGGAGCTGTTTTTT
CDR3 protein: CASSVAGSGYTGELFF

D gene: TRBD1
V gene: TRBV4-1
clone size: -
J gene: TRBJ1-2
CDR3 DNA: TGCGCCAGCAGCCGATTGGACAGGCACGGCTACACCTTC
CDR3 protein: CASSRLDRHGYTF

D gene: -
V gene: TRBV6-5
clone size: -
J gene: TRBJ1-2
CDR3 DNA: TGTGCCAGCAGTTTTCCAGTCTCCTATGGCTACACCTTC
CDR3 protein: CASSFPVSYGYTF

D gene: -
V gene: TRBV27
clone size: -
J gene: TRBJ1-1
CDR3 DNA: TGTGCCAGCCGGGGAACTGAAGCTTTCTTT
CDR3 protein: CASRGTEAFF

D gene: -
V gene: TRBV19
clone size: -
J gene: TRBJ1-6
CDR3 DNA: TGTGCCAGTAGTATCTTCGGGGGATCTTCACCCCTCCACTTT
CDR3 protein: CASSIFGGSSPLHF

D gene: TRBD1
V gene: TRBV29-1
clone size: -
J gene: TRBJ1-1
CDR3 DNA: TGCAGCGTAAAGATGACAGGGCAGAACACTGAAGCTTTCTTT
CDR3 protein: CSVKMTGQNTEAFF

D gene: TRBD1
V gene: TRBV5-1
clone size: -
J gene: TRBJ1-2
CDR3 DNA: TGCGCCAGCAGCTTCCCCCAACGACAGGGGATTAACTATGGCTACACCTTC
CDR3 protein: CASSFPQRQGINYGYTF

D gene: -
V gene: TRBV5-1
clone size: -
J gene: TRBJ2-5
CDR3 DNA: TGCGCCAGCAGGATCACCAGCGCACCACAAGAGACCCAGTACTTC
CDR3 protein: CASRITSAPQETQYF

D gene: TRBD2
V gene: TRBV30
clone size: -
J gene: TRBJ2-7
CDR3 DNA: TGTGCCTTAAGGGCCCCTAGCGGGGGCTACGAGCAGTACTTC
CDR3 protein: CALRAPSGGYEQYF

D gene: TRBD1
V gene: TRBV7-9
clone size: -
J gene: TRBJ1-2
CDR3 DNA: TGTGCCAGCAGCTTAAGTTTGGGGACAGGAGGCGGCTACACCTTC
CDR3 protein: CASSLSLGTGGGYTF

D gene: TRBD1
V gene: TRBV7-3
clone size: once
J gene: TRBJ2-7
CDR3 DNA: TGTGCCAGCAGCCCACAGGGGGGCGAGCAGTACTTC
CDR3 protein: CASSPQGGEQYF